This record concerns one T cell receptor beta chain sequence. The germline CDR1 and CDR2 sequences are KGHSH and LQKENI. V shed 4 bases, J shed 0 bases, and the junction held 2 bases outside the gene matches. CDR3 length equals 16 residues. Some clones are missing from TCRdb's copy, which holds only in-frame ones; the method was immunoSEQ multiplex PCR. The sample consists of some 60,000 clones, about 88% of them appearing once. The data stem from a study of T cell changes during pregnancy in multiple sclerosis. This chain connects TRBV18 to TRBJ2-1; 11 bases agree with TRBD2. The source is a female donor with multiple sclerosis, enrolled in a pregnancy study. This specimen consisted of CD4+ T cells from peripheral blood mononuclear cells, obtained in the third trimester of pregnancy. The CDR3 DNA follows: TGTGCCAGCTCACTTACTAGCGGGAGCTCCTACAATGAGCAGTTCTTC. Translated, it gives CASSLTSGSSYNEQFF.